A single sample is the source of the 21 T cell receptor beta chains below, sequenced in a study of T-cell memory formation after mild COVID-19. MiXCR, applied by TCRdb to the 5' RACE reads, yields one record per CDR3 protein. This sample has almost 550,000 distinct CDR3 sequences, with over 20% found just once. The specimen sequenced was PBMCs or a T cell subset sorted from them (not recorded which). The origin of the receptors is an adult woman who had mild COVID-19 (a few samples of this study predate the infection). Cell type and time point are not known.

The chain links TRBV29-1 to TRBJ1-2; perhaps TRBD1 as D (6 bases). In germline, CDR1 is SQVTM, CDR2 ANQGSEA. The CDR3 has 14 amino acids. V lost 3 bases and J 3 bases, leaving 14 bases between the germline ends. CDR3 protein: CSVEHRTADYGYTF. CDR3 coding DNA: TGCAGCGTTGAGCACAGGACAGCTGACTATGGCTACACCTTC.

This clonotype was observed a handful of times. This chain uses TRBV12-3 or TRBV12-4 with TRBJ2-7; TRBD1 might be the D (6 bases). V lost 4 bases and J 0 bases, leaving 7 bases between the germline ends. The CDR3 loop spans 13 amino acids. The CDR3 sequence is CASSSGHSYEQYF. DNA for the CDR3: TGTGCCAGCAGTTCGGGACACTCCTACGAGCAGTACTTC.

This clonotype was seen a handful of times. The CDR3 DNA reads as TGTGCCAGCAGTTTTAGCGGGAGCGGCTACGAGCAGTACTTC. Protein: CASSFSGSGYEQYF. This rearrangement joins TRBV12-3 or TRBV12-4 to TRBJ2-7; TRBD2 matches 9 bases. V shed 3 bases, J shed 3 bases, and the junction held 3 bases outside the gene matches. The CDR3 is made up of 14 amino acids.

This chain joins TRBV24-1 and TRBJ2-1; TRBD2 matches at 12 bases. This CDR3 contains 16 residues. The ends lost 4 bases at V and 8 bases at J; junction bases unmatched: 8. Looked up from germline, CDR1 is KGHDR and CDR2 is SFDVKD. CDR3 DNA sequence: TGTGCCACCAGTGACTCAACTAGCGGGAGGTCGTATGAGCAGTTCTTC. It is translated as CATSDSTSGRSYEQFF.

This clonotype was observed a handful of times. CDR3 sequence: CASSLVSGQGGYEQFF. The DNA of the CDR3 is TGTGCCAGCAGCTTAGTAAGTGGACAGGGTGGTTATGAGCAGTTCTTC. The V gene is TRBV7-9, the J gene TRBJ2-1, with 8 bases identical to TRBD1. Germline V gene data show CDR1 as SEHNR and CDR2 as FQNEAQ (reference sequence). The CDR3 is 16 residues long. The V segment lost 1 base and the J segment 8 bases; nucleotides outside the gene matches: 10.

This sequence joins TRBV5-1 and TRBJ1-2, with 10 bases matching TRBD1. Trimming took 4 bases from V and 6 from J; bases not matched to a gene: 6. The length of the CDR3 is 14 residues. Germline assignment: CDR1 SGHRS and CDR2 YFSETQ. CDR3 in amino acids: CASSLGQGEDGYTF. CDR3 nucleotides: TGCGCCAGCAGCCTCGGACAGGGGGAGGATGGCTACACCTTC.

CDR3 in amino acids: CASHGTSGHYEQYF. CDR3 nucleotides: TGTGCCAGCCATGGGACTAGCGGGCACTACGAGCAGTACTTC. The chain is built from TRBV27 and TRBJ2-7; 12 positions agree with TRBD2. Trimming cost V 8 bases and J 3 bases; bases outside gene matches: 5. CDR3 length equals 14 residues. CDR1 is MNHEY, CDR2 SMNVEV, per germline (reference sequence).

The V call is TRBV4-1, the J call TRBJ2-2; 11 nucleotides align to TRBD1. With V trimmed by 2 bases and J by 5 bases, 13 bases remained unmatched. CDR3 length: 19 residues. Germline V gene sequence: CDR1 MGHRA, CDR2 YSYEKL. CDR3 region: CASSQQPRIGQGATGELFF. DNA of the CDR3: TGCGCCAGCAGCCAACAACCCCGGATCGGACAGGGGGCGACCGGGGAGCTGTTTTTT.

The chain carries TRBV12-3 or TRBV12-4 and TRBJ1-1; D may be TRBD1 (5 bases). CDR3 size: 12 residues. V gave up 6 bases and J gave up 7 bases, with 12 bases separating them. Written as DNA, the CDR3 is TGTGCCAGCAGGGTTGGGGGTCGTGAAGCTTTCTTT. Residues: CASRVGGREAFF.

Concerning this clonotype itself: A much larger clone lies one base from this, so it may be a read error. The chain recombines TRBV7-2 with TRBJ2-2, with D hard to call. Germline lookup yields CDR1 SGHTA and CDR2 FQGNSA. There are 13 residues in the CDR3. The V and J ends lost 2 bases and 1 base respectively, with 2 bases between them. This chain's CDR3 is CASSLWNTGELFF. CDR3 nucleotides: TGTGCCAGCAGCTTATGGAACACCGGGGAGCTGTTTTTT.

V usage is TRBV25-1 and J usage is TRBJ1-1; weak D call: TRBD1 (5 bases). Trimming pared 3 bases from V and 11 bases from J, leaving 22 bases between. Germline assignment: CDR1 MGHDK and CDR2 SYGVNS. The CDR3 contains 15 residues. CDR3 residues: CASSDGGTGDWVAFF. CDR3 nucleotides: TGTGCCAGCAGTGATGGAGGGACGGGGGATTGGGTGGCTTTCTTT.

The CDR3 DNA reads as TGTGCCAGCAGCTTTACAGGGGTTACTGAAGCTTTCTTT. Translated: CASSFTGVTEAFF. The V call is TRBV7-3, the J call TRBJ1-1; 7 nucleotides align to TRBD1. The V gene end was trimmed by 3 bases and the J gene end by 5 bases; junction bases not matched to a gene: 3. Germline V gives CDR1 SGHTA, CDR2 FQGTGA. The length of the CDR3 is 13 residues.

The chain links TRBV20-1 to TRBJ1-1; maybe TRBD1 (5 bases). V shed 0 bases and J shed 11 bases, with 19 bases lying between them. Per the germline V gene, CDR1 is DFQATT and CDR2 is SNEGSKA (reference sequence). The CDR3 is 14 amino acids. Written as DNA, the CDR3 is TGCAGTGCTAGAGATCCCCCTCGGGACGTAACGGCTTTCTTT. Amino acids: CSARDPPRDVTAFF.

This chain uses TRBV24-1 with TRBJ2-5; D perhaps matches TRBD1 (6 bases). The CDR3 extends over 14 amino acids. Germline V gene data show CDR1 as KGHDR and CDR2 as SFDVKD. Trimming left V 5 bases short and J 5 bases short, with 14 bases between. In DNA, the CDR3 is TGTGCCACCAGTGTAGGTGGGGGCGTTGAGACCCAGTACTTC. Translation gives CATSVGGGVETQYF.

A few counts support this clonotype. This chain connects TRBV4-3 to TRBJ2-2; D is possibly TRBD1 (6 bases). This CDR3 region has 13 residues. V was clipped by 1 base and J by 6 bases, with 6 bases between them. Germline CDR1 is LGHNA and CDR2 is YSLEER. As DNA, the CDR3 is TGCGCCAGCAGCCAAGGGACAGCCGGGGAGCTGTTTTTT. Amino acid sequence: CASSQGTAGELFF.

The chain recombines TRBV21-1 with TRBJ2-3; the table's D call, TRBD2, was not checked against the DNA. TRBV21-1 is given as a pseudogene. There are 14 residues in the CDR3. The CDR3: CASSKEGNPNTQYF. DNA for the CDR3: TGTGCCAGCAGCAAAGAGGGCAACCCTAATACGCAGTATTTT.

CDR3 DNA: TGTGCCAGTGGACTAGCGGACTACGAGCAGTACTTC. Translation gives CASGLADYEQYF. The chain has TRBV28 and TRBJ2-7; 10 nucleotides agree with TRBD2. CDR1 and CDR2 (germline): MDHEN, SYDVKM. The trim removed 9 bases at V and 3 bases at J, leaving 2 bases unmatched. The CDR3 spans 12 residues.

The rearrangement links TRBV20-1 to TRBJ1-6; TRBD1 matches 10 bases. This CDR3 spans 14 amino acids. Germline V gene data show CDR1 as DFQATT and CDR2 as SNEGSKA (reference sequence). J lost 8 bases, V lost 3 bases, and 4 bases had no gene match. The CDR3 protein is CSARVGQGDSPLHF. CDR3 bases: TGCAGTGCTAGGGTTGGACAGGGGGATTCACCCCTCCACTTT.

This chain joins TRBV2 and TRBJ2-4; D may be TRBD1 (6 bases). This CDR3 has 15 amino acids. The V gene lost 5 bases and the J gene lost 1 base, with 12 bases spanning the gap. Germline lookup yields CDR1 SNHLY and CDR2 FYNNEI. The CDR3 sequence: CASSYRVVAKNIQYF. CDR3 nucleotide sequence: TGTGCCAGCAGTTACAGGGTAGTGGCCAAAAACATTCAGTACTTC.

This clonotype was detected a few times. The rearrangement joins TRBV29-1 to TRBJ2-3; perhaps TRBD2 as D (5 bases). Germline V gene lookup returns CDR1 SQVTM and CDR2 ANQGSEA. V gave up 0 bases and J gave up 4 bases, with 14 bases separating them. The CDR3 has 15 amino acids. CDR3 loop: CSVEEVGSGADTQYF. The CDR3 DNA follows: TGCAGCGTTGAAGAGGTGGGCTCCGGGGCAGATACGCAGTATTTT.

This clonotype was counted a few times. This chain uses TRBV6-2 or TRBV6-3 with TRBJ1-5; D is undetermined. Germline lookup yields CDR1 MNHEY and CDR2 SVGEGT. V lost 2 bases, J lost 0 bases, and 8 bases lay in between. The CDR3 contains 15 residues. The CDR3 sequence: CASSYPIYSNQPQHF. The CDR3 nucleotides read TGTGCCAGCAGTTACCCAATCTATAGCAATCAGCCCCAGCATTTT.